The rows below give T cell receptor beta chains drawn from one sample of a study of blood T cell repertoires in COVID-19. Sequencing was performed with immunoSEQ multiplex PCR; in TCRdb, only in-frame clones are kept and a portion is missing. Of about 150,000 clones listed, about 90% are singletons. The sequenced sample was peripheral blood. These receptors all come from a man aged 45 to 65 with acute or convalescent COVID-19. Each CDR3 is given with its conserved first and last residue. A D gene is named only where the DNA matches it firmly. For some rows the clone size is stated as once, few or many, or as a class when expanded; others skip it.

.	.	TRBV19	TRBJ1-2	TGTGCCAGCCGTAGAGGGGGTACAGCTAGTAACTATGGCTACACCTTC	CASRRGGTASNYGYTF
.	.	TRBV9	TRBJ2-3	TGTGCCAGCAGCGTAAGTCTCTCTCAGCGTACGCAGTATTTT	CASSVSLSQRTQYF
.	TRBD2	TRBV28	TRBJ2-7	TGTGCCAGCAGCCACGGGACTAGCGGGAGTACCACCTACGAGCAGTACTTC	CASSHGTSGSTTYEQYF
.	.	TRBV2	TRBJ1-1	TGTGCCAGCAGGCCCGACGGAGGGAACACTGAAGCTTTCTTT	CASRPDGGNTEAFF
.	.	TRBV27	TRBJ2-2	TGTGCCAGCACCCGGTGGTCAAGGACTCGAGAGCTGTTTTTT	CASTRWSRTRELFF
.	TRBD1	TRBV7-9	TRBJ1-1	TGTGCCAGCAGCTCTCAGACAGGGGCCACTGAAGCTTTCTTT	CASSSQTGATEAFF
.	TRBD2	TRBV7-6	TRBJ2-2	TGTGCCAGCAGTATCAGCGGGAGCCCATCTACCGGGGAGCTGTTTTTT	CASSISGSPSTGELFF
.	.	TRBV7-2	TRBJ2-3	TGTGCCAGCAGCTCCAGGGGAGAGGATACGCAGTATTTT	CASSSRGEDTQYF
.	.	TRBV15	TRBJ1-5	TGTGCCACCAGCAGAGATTTTGGGGGGGCTACAACTCAGCCCCAGCATTTT	CATSRDFGGATTQPQHF
.	.	TRBV11-2	TRBJ2-5	TGTGCCAGCAGAGGGACTCGGCTGCAAGAGACCCAGTACTTC	CASRGTRLQETQYF
few	.	TRBV19	TRBJ1-1	TGTGCCAGTAGTAAGGACTCGACTCCTTCAACTGAAGCTTTCTTT	CASSKDSTPSTEAFF
.	.	TRBV2	TRBJ1-5	TGTGCCAGCAGTGAAGGGAGTGGGCCCCAGCATTTT	CASSEGSGPQHF
.	TRBD2	TRBV19	TRBJ2-1	TGTGCCAGTAGTAACACACTAGCGGAGCAGTTCTTC	CASSNTLAEQFF
once	.	TRBV6-5	TRBJ1-1	TGTGCCAGCAGTTACGCAGGGGAGACTGAAGCTTTCTTT	CASSYAGETEAFF
.	.	TRBV6-1	TRBJ2-3	TGTGCCAGCAGTGAGAATCGAAGATCAGCAGATACGCAGTATTTT	CASSENRRSADTQYF
.	TRBD1	TRBV28	TRBJ1-2	TGTGCCAGCAGTTTAGGGACAGACTATGGCTACACCTTC	CASSLGTDYGYTF
.	.	TRBV14	TRBJ1-1	TGTGCCAGCGCGGTGAGCGGACGGAAGAACACTGAAGCTTTCTTT	CASAVSGRKNTEAFF
.	.	TRBV7-9	TRBJ2-3	TGTGCCAGCAGCTTCTGGGGGCAGGTGTCGGATACGCAGTATTTT	CASSFWGQVSDTQYF
.	.	TRBV9	TRBJ2-1	TGTGCCAGCAGCGGGGGGGTCTTCTCCTACAATGAGCAGTTCTTC	CASSGGVFSYNEQFF
.	.	TRBV10-2	TRBJ2-2	TGCGCCACCACAGACCTCCCAACGGGGGAGCTGTTTTTT	CATTDLPTGELFF
.	.	TRBV9	TRBJ1-3	TGTGCCAGCAGCGTACAGGAAAACACCATATATTTT	CASSVQENTIYF
.	.	TRBV12-3/TRBV12-4	TRBJ1-5	TGTGCCAGCAGTCCCCAGAGCAATCAGCCCCAGCATTTT	CASSPQSNQPQHF
.	.	TRBV28	TRBJ2-4	TGTGCCAGCAGTACTAGGACGGCCGGAAGCTTC	CASSTRTAGSF
.	TRBD1	TRBV6-5	TRBJ2-7	TGTGCCAGCAGTTACAGAGGACAGGGAAGAACCTACGAGCAGTACTTC	CASSYRGQGRTYEQYF
few	TRBD1	TRBV11-3	TRBJ2-2	TGTGCCAGCAGCTTAATGGGTGGCAGGGGGCGATCCGGGGAGCTGTTTTTT	CASSLMGGRGRSGELFF
.	TRBD1	TRBV28	TRBJ1-4	TGTGCCAGCAGTGGATGGACAGGCGGTGAAAAACTGTTTTTT	CASSGWTGGEKLFF
.	TRBD1	TRBV5-4	TRBJ1-2	TGTGCCAGCAGCTCTGACCCGGCAGGGGGGAGCTATGGCTACACCTTC	CASSSDPAGGSYGYTF
.	TRBD1	TRBV24-1	TRBJ2-5	TGTGCCACCAGTGATCGGGGACAGGTGTCGGGCCAGTACTTC	CATSDRGQVSGQYF
.	TRBD2	TRBV2	TRBJ2-7	TGTGCCAGCACCCGACTAGCGGGGTACGAGCAGTACTTC	CASTRLAGYEQYF
.	.	TRBV6-5	TRBJ1-1	TGTGCCAGCAGGGGCGGATTTTCGGGGGCTGAAGCTTTCTTT	CASRGGFSGAEAFF
.	.	TRBV28	TRBJ1-5	TGTGCCAGCAGTGTTTCAAATAATCAGCCCCAGCATTTT	CASSVSNNQPQHF
.	.	TRBV11-2	TRBJ2-1	TGTGCCAGCAGCGCTACTTTGGGGCGGTACAATGAGCAGTTCTTC	CASSATLGRYNEQFF
.	.	TRBV7-2	TRBJ1-1	TGTGCCAGCAGCCCCAGGGAATTCCTTTTAAACACTGAAGCTTTCTTT	CASSPREFLLNTEAFF
.	.	TRBV5-4	TRBJ1-3	TGTGCCAGCAGCCCCGGGGGGGGGATCGGAAACACCATATATTTT	CASSPGGGIGNTIYF
.	.	TRBV18	TRBJ1-3	TGTGCCAGCTCACCCCAGGGAACTGGAAACACCATATATTTT	CASSPQGTGNTIYF
.	TRBD1	TRBV25-1	TRBJ1-1	TGTGCCAGCACCTCCGTAGTCTCCGGGACAGGGCTACGGGCTTTCTTT	CASTSVVSGTGLRAFF
.	.	TRBV7-3	TRBJ2-3	TGTGCCAGCAGCCGTTTGTTCACAGATACGCAGTATTTT	CASSRLFTDTQYF
.	TRBD1	TRBV27	TRBJ1-6	TGTGCCAGCAGTTGGGACAGGGTTAATTCACCCCTCCACTTT	CASSWDRVNSPLHF
.	.	TRBV19	TRBJ1-2	TGTGCCAGTAGTGTAACAGGGTATGGCTACACCTTC	CASSVTGYGYTF
.	TRBD1	TRBV27	TRBJ2-7	TGTGCCAGCAGTTTGGGCAGGGGGATATTCTACGAGCAGTACTTC	CASSLGRGIFYEQYF
.	TRBD1	TRBV27	TRBJ2-2	TGTGCCAGCAAATATCTAGGACAGGGGGCCCCTCCCACCGGGGAGCTGTTTTTT	CASKYLGQGAPPTGELFF
.	.	TRBV27	TRBJ2-1	TGTGCTGCGGCTCGGGGGGCATCCTACAATGAGCAGTTCTTC	CAAARGASYNEQFF
.	.	TRBV9	TRBJ2-7	TGTGCCAGCAGCGTAGCTCACAGAGACGAGCAGTACTTC	CASSVAHRDEQYF
.	.	TRBV5-1	TRBJ2-5	TGCGCCAGCAGAGACCAGGGAGAGACCCAGTACTTC	CASRDQGETQYF